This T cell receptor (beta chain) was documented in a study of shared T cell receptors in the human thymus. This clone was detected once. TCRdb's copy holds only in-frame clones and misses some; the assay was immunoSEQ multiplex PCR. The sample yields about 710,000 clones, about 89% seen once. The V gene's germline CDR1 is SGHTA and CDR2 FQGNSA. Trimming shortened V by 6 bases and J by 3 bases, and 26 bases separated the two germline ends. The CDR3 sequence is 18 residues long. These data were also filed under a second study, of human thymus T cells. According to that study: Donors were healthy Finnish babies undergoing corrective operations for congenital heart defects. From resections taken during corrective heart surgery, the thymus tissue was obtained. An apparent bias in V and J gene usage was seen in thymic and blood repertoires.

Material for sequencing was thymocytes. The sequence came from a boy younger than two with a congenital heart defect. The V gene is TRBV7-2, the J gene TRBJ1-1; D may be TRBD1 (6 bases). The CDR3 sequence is CASRSLRDTKRADTEAFF. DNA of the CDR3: TGTGCCAGCAGGAGCCTCCGGGACACCAAAAGGGCTGACACTGAAGCTTTCTTT.